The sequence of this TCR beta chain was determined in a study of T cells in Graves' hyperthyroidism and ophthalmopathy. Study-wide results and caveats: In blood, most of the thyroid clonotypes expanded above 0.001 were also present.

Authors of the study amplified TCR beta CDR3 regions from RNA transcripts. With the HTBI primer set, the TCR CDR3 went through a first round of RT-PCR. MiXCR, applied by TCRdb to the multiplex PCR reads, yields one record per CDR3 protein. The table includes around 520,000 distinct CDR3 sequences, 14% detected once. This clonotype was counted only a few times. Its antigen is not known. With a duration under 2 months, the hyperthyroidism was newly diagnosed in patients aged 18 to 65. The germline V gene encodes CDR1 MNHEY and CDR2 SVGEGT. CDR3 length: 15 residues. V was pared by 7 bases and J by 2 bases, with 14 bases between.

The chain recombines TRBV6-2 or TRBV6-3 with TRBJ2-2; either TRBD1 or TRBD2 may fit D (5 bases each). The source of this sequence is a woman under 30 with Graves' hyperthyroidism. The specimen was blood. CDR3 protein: CASTPGATNTGELFF. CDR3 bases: TGTGCCAGCACCCCCGGGGCCACTAACACCGGGGAGCTGTTTTTT.